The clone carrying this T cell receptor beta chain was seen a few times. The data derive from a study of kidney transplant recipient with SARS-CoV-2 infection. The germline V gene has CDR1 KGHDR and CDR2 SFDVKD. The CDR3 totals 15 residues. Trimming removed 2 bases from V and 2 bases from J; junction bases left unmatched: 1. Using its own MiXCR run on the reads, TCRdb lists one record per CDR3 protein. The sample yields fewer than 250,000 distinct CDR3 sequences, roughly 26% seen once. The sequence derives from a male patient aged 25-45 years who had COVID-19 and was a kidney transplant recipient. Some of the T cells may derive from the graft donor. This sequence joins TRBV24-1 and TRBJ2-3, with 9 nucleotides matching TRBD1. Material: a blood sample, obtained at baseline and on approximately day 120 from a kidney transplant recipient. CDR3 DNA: TGTGCCACCAGTGATTGGACAGGGGACACAGATACGCAGTATTTT. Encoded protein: CATSDWTGDTDTQYF.